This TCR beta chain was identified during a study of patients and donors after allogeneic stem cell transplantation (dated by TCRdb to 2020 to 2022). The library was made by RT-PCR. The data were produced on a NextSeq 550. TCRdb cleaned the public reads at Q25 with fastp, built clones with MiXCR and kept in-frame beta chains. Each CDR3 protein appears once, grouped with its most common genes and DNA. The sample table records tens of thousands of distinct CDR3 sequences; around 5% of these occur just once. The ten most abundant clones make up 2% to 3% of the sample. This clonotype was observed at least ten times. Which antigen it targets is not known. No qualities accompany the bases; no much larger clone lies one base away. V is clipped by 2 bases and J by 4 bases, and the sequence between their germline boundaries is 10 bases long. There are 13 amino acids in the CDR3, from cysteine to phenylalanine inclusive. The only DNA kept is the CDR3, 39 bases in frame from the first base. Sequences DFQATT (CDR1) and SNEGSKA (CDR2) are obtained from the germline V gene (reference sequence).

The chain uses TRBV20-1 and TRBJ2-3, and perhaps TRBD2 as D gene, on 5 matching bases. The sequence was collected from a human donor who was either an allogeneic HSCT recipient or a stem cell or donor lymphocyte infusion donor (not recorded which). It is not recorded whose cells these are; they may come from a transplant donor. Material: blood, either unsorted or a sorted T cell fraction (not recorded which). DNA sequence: TGCAGTGCTAGACTAGCTCCGCCAGATACGCAGTATTTT. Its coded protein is CSARLAPPDTQYF.